What follows are 3 T cell receptor beta chains derived from one specimen sequenced in a study of glioma-infiltrating T cells. The iRepertoire nested amplicon-rescue multiplex PCR amplified TCR alpha and beta CDR3s from RNA. From the multiplex PCR reads, TCRdb called clonotypes with MiXCR, one entry per CDR3 protein. The sample lists approximately 89,000 distinct CDR3 sequences; under 30% were seen once. Sequencing input: glioma tissue, nonneoplastic brain tissue, or PBMCs (not recorded which). The receptors come from a human donor with low-grade glioma or glioblastoma, undergoing nonglioma brain surgery, or in good health (not recorded which).

The sample holds many counts of this clonotype. V gene TRBV6-2 or TRBV6-3 combines with J gene TRBJ2-1, with 8 bases aligning to TRBD1. Germline lookup yields CDR1 MNHEY and CDR2 SVGEGT. V shed 6 bases and J 4 bases; nucleotides not matched to a gene: 11. The CDR3 is 16 residues long. CDR3 DNA: TGTGCCAGCAGCCCTTATAACAGGGGGAGTTACAATGAGCAGTTCTTC. Protein sequence: CASSPYNRGSYNEQFF.

At least ten counts were recorded for this clonotype. The gene calls are TRBV7-2 and TRBJ2-7; 7 bases line up with TRBD2. This CDR3 is built from 14 residues. Trimming at V came to 3 bases and at J to 2 bases, leaving 4 bases not matched to a gene. The germline CDR1 and CDR2 sequences are SGHTA and FQGNSA. In nucleotides, the CDR3 is TGTGCCAGCAGCTTGTGGCGGGAGCCCTACGAGCAGTACTTC. Amino acids: CASSLWREPYEQYF.

This clonotype was seen ten or more times. The J gene is TRBJ2-5, the V gene TRBV7-9; D unresolved. The CDR3 runs 15 residues. The ends were cut back, 0 bases at V and 5 bases at J, with 13 bases in the middle. CDR1 and CDR2 from the germline V gene are SEHNR and FQNEAQ (reference sequence). The CDR3 DNA reads as TGTGCCAGCAGCTTAGCGGGGAACGACATGGAGACCCAGTACTTC. It translates to CASSLAGNDMETQYF.